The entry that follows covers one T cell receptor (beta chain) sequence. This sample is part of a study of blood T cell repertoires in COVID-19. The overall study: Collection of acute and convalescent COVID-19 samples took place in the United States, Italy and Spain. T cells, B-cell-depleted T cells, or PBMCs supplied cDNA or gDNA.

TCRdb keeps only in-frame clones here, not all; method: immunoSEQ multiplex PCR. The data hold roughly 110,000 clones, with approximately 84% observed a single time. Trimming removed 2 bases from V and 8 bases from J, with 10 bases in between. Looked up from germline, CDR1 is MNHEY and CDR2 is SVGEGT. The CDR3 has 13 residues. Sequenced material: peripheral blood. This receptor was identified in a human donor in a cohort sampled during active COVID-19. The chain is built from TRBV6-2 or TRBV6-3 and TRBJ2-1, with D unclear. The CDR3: CASSYPVYDEQFF. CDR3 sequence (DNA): TGTGCCAGCAGTTACCCAGTGTACGATGAGCAGTTCTTC.